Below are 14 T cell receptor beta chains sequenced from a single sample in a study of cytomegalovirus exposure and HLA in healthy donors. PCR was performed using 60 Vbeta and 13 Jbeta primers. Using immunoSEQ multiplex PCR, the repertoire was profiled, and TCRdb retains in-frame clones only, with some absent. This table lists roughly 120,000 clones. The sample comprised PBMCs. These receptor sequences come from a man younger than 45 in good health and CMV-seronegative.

The CDR3 DNA sequence: TGTGCCAGCAGGATACCGGCCGGGAATGAGCAGTTCTTC. Encoded protein: CASRIPAGNEQFF. This sequence joins TRBV13 and TRBJ2-1; no clear D. Deletions cut 6 bases from V and 7 bases from J, with 13 bases between. Germline V lookup: CDR1 PRHDT, CDR2 FYEKMQ (reference sequence). The CDR3 is 13 residues long.

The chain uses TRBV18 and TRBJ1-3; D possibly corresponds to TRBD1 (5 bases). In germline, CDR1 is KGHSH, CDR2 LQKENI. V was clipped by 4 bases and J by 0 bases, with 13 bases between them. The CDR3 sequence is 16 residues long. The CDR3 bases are TGTGCCAGCTCACTACAGGCAATGGGCTCTGGAAACACCATATATTTT. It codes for CASSLQAMGSGNTIYF.

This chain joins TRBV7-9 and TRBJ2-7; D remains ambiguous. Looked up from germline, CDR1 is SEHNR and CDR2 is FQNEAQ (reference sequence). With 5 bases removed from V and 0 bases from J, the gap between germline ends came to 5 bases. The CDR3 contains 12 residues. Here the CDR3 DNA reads TGTGCCAGCAGCCCGAGCTCCTACGAGCAGTACTTC. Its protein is CASSPSSYEQYF.

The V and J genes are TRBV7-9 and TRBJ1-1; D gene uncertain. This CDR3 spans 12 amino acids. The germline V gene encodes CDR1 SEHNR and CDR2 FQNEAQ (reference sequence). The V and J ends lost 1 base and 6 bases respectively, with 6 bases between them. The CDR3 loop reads CASSLERSEAFF. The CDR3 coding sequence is TGTGCCAGCAGCTTAGAACGGTCTGAAGCTTTCTTT.

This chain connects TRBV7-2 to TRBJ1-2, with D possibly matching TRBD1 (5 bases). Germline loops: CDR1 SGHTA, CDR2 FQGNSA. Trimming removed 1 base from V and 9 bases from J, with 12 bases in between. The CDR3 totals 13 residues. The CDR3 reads CASSLEGRASYTF. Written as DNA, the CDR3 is TGTGCCAGCAGCTTAGAGGGCAGGGCGAGCTACACCTTC.

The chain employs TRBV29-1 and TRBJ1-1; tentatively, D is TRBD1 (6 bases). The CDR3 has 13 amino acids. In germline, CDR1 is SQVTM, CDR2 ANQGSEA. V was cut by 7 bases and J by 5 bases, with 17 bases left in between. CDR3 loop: CSAVGRGNTEAFF. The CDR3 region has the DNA TGCAGCGCCGTGGGCAGGGGTAATACTGAAGCTTTCTTT.

In DNA, the CDR3 is TGTGCCAGCGGACCGGGACAGGGGCGCCAAGAGACCCAGTACTTC. Its translation: CASGPGQGRQETQYF. V gene TRBV5-4 combines with J gene TRBJ2-5; TRBD1 matches at 10 bases. Per the germline V gene, CDR1 is SGHNT and CDR2 is YYREEE (reference sequence). The CDR3 length is 15 residues. V shed 7 bases and J 1 base; nucleotides not matched to a gene: 7.

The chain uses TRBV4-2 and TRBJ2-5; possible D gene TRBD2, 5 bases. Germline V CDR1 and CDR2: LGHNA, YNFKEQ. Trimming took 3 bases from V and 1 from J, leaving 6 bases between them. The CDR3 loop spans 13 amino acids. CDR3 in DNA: TGTGCCAGCAGCCAGGACTCCCAAGAGACCCAGTACTTC. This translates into CASSQDSQETQYF.

The CDR3 reads CASSLGGAGPYNEQFF. In DNA form, the CDR3 reads TGCGCCAGCAGCTTGGGCGGGGCAGGCCCCTACAATGAGCAGTTCTTC. The J gene is TRBJ2-1, the V gene TRBV5-1, with a weak D call TRBD2 (6 bases). V lost 0 bases to trimming and J lost 2 bases, with 12 bases between them. This CDR3 is 16 amino acids long. The germline V gene encodes CDR1 SGHRS and CDR2 YFSETQ.

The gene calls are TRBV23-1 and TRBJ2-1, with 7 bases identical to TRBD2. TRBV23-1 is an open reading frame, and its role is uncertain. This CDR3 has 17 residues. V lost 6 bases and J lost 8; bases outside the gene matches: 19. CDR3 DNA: TGCGCCAGCAGATCAATCACAGCGGGAAAGGGAGGAGATGAGCAGTTCTTC. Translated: CASRSITAGKGGDEQFF.

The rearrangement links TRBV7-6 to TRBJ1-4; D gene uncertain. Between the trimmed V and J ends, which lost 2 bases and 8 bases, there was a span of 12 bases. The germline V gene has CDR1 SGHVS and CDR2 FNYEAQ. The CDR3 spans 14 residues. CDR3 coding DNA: TGTGCCAGCAGCTTACAGGCAGGAAAAGAAAAACTGTTTTTT. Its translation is CASSLQAGKEKLFF.

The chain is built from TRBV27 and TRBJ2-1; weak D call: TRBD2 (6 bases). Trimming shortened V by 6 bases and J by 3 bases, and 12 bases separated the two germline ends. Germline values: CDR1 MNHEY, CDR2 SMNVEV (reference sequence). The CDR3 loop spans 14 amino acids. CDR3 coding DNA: TGTGCCAGCAGCACCAGGCGGGACTACAATGAGCAGTTCTTC. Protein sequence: CASSTRRDYNEQFF.

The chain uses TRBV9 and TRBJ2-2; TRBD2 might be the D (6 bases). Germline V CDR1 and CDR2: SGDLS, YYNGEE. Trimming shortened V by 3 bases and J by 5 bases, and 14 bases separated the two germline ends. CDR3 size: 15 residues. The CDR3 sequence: CASSARQGGTGELFF. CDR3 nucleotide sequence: TGTGCCAGCAGCGCCCGACAAGGAGGGACCGGGGAGCTGTTTTTT.

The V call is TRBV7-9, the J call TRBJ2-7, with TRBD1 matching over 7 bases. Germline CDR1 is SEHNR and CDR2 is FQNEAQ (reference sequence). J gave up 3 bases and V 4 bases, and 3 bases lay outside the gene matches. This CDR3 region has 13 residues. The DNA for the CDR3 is TGTGCCAGCAGCTACAGGGGAAGCTACGAGCAGTACTTC. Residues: CASSYRGSYEQYF.